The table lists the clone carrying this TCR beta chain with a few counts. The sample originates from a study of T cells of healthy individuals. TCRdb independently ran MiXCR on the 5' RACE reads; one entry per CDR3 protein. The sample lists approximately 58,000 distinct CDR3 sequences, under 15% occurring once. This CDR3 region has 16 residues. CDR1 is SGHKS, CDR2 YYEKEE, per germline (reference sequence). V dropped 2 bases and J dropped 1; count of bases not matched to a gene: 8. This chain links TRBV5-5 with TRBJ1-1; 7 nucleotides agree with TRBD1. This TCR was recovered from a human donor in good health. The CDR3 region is CASSLQGRLQNTEAFF. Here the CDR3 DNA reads TGTGCCAGCAGCTTACAGGGGCGACTGCAGAACACTGAAGCTTTCTTT.